Listed below are T cell receptor beta chains from one sample, sequenced in a study of shared clonotypes between healthy human individuals. The method was immunoSEQ multiplex PCR; TCRdb's version includes in-frame clones alone and lacks a portion of them. Of about 980,000 clones in the sample, less than 85% were seen once. Material for sequencing was memory CD4+ T cells sorted from blood. These receptors came from a man aged 18 to 35 in good health. CDR3s include the opening cysteine and the closing phenylalanine or tryptophan. Each record gives: J gene, clone size, D gene, V gene, CDR3 protein, CDR3 DNA. D genes are given only for firm matches. Expanded clones are given a class, and other clones once, few, many or no size at all.

J: TRBJ2-5; size: NA; D: NA; V: TRBV28; CDR3: CASSAGETQYF; DNA: TGTGCCAGCAGCGCTGGGGAGACCCAGTACTTC
J: TRBJ2-1; size: few; D: NA; V: TRBV7-2; CDR3: CASSLGWGRSRDEQFF; DNA: TGTGCCAGCAGCTTAGGGTGGGGTCGCTCTAGGGATGAGCAGTTCTTC
J: TRBJ2-7; size: NA; D: TRBD2; V: TRBV4-1; CDR3: CASSLRLAGGYEQYF; DNA: TGCGCCAGCAGCCTGCGACTAGCGGGGGGATACGAGCAGTACTTC
J: TRBJ1-2; size: many; D: NA; V: TRBV30; CDR3: CAWSGTYGYTF; DNA: TGTGCCTGGAGTGGAACGTATGGCTACACCTTC
J: TRBJ1-2; size: NA; D: NA; V: TRBV7-2; CDR3: CASSAVNYGYTF; DNA: TGTGCCAGCAGCGCGGTTAACTATGGCTACACCTTC
J: TRBJ2-7; size: once; D: TRBD2; V: TRBV7-2; CDR3: CASRPSGGLNEQYF; DNA: TGTGCCAGCAGACCAAGCGGGGGGCTGAACGAGCAGTACTTC
J: TRBJ1-4; size: NA; D: NA; V: TRBV4-1; CDR3: CASSQDVGRVNEKLFF; DNA: TGCGCCAGCAGCCAAGATGTGGGCAGGGTGAATGAAAAACTGTTTTTT
J: TRBJ1-5; size: NA; D: NA; V: TRBV2; CDR3: CASSETAGPSNQPQHF; DNA: TGTGCCAGCAGTGAAACGGCAGGCCCAAGCAATCAGCCCCAGCATTTT
J: TRBJ1-6; size: many; D: NA; V: TRBV7-9; CDR3: CASSLGGGEHHF; DNA: TGTGCCAGCAGCTTGGGAGGAGGCGAACACCACTTT
J: TRBJ2-3; size: NA; D: TRBD2; V: TRBV4-3; CDR3: CASSQERAGGADTQYF; DNA: TGCGCCAGCAGCCAAGAAAGAGCGGGAGGGGCAGATACGCAGTATTTT
J: TRBJ2-3; size: NA; D: TRBD1; V: TRBV29-1; CDR3: CSVGLQGADTQYF; DNA: TGCAGCGTTGGACTACAGGGGGCAGATACGCAGTATTTT